These 10 T cell receptor beta chains share one sample of origin, sequenced in a study of technical replicates of blood from a few donors. This table comes from immunoSEQ multiplex PCR, and its TCRdb copy is limited to in-frame clones, with some not included. The table lists more than 65,000 clones, 88% of them singletons. The sequenced sample consisted of PBMCs. The receptors derive from a human donor in good health. Some clones in this sample may be carry-over from other donors' samples.

CDR3 protein: CASSEAGAGKETQYF. DNA of the CDR3: TGTGCCAGCAGTGAAGCAGGGGCAGGGAAAGAGACCCAGTACTTC. This chain joins TRBV6-1 and TRBJ2-5; a weak D match, TRBD1 (5 bases). This CDR3 has 15 residues. Germline values: CDR1 MNHNS, CDR2 SASEGT. V was cut by 0 bases and J by 3 bases, with 11 bases left in between.

DNA for the CDR3: TGCGCCAGCAGCCAGAAGGGACTAGCGGGGGGTCTGAATAGGAACACCGGGGAGCTGTTTTTT. It specifies CASSQKGLAGGLNRNTGELFF. The J gene is TRBJ2-2, the V gene TRBV4-3; TRBD2 aligns across 15 bases. Germline V lookup: CDR1 LGHNA, CDR2 YSLEER. CDR3 length: 21 amino acids. The V segment lost 3 bases and the J segment 1 base; nucleotides outside the gene matches: 12.

This rearrangement joins TRBV7-2 to TRBJ2-5; 8 positions agree with TRBD1. The V gene end was trimmed by 3 bases and the J gene end by 4 bases; junction bases not matched to a gene: 4. Germline assignment: CDR1 SGHTA and CDR2 FQGNSA. The CDR3 sequence is 14 residues long. CDR3 DNA sequence: TGTGCCAGCAGCTTCGGGACAGGTTTAGAGACCCAGTACTTC. Encoded protein: CASSFGTGLETQYF.

The count of this clone is one. V usage is TRBV4-1 and J usage is TRBJ1-1; D gene ambiguous. This CDR3 has 14 amino acids. Germline loops: CDR1 MGHRA, CDR2 YSYEKL. The V end was cut by 4 bases, the J end by 0 bases, with 9 bases between. CDR3 residues: CASSPTAVNTEAFF. As DNA, the CDR3 is TGCGCCAGCAGCCCAACCGCAGTGAACACTGAAGCTTTCTTT.

The chain employs TRBV7-2 and TRBJ1-2; D uncertain. CDR1 and CDR2 (germline): SGHTA, FQGNSA. The CDR3 consists of 14 residues. V was trimmed by 5 bases and J by 6 bases, leaving 16 bases between them. The CDR3: CASSPVGERNGYTF. CDR3 bases: TGTGCCAGCAGCCCCGTCGGGGAGAGGAATGGCTACACCTTC.

The chain is built from TRBV11-3 and TRBJ2-3; TRBD2 matches 10 bases. Germline CDR1 reads SGHNT; CDR2 reads YENEEA. The V segment lost 5 bases and the J segment 3 bases; nucleotides outside the gene matches: 8. The CDR3 contains 16 residues. CDR3 region: CASSQSSGRGTDTQYF. The CDR3 DNA sequence: TGTGCCAGCAGCCAATCAAGCGGGAGGGGTACAGATACGCAGTATTTT.

The rearrangement uses TRBV7-6 and TRBJ2-3; D uncertain. The germline V gene has CDR1 SGHVS and CDR2 FNYEAQ. V was trimmed by 4 bases and J by 5 bases, leaving 10 bases between them. The CDR3 loop spans 13 amino acids. For the CDR3, the DNA is TGTGCCAGCAGCTCCAACCTAGTAGATACGCAGTATTTT. Protein: CASSSNLVDTQYF.

The chain recombines TRBV15 with TRBJ2-5; D gene unclear. This CDR3 is built from 16 residues. Trimming pared 0 bases from V and 0 bases from J, leaving 11 bases between. Germline V lookup: CDR1 LNHNV, CDR2 YYDKDF (reference sequence). CDR3 region: CATSRDLREYQETQYF. The DNA of the CDR3 is TGTGCCACCAGCAGAGATCTGAGAGAGTACCAAGAGACCCAGTACTTC.

The rearrangement joins TRBV7-9 to TRBJ1-5; TRBD1 is a possible D gene (5 bases). Trimming took 5 bases from V and 2 from J, leaving 22 bases between them. There are 18 residues in the CDR3. CDR1 SEHNR and CDR2 FQNEAQ come from the germline V gene (reference sequence). Here the CDR3 reads CASSASAQGGFGNQPQHF. The CDR3 DNA is TGTGCCAGCAGCGCGAGCGCCCAGGGAGGGTTCGGCAATCAGCCCCAGCATTTT.

The chain links TRBV19 to TRBJ2-3, with TRBD2 identical over 7 bases. This CDR3 has 15 amino acids. Germline V CDR1 and CDR2: LNHDA, SQIVND (reference sequence). V lost 1 base, J lost 2 bases, and 3 bases stayed unmatched. Written as DNA, the CDR3 is TGTGCCAGTAGTATAGCTCTAGCGGCCACAGATACGCAGTATTTT. It encodes CASSIALAATDTQYF.